This TCR beta chain was identified during a study of regulatory T cells in long-lasting Graves disease. In this sample, this clonotype turned up many times. TCR beta libraries were built with iRepertoire HTBI primers and Arm-PCR of CDR3 regions. TCRdb reanalysed the multiplex PCR reads using MiXCR and keeps one entry per CDR3 protein. The repertoire holds some 370,000 distinct CDR3 sequences, with 10% to 15% as singletons. Time point denoted: newly diagnosed GD, antithyroid drugs for less than 3 months. The TCR library was prepared using RNA isolated from PBMCs. All patients originated from an endocrinology department located in Xi'an, China. Trimming stripped 6 bases from V and 0 bases from J, with 6 bases between. CDR1 LGHDT and CDR2 YNNKEL come from the germline V gene (reference sequence). This CDR3 region has 13 residues. The sample was also linked to a second study, of T cells in Graves' hyperthyroidism and ophthalmopathy.

V and J are TRBV3-1 and TRBJ2-4; D is uncertain. This specimen consisted of peripheral blood mononuclear cells (PBMCs), obtained at new diagnosis, from a patient treated with antithyroid drugs. This TCR came from a woman younger than 30 with Graves disease. Here the CDR3 reads CASRDTAKNIQYF. The CDR3, as DNA: TGTGCCAGCAGAGACACAGCCAAAAACATTCAGTACTTC.